This entry lists 15 T cell receptor beta chains sequenced from one sample in a study of T cell responses to AZD1222 COVID-19 vaccine. Method: immunoSEQ multiplex PCR; TCRdb's copy keeps in-frame clones and lacks some. The data contain some 140,000 clones, around 93% of them singletons. The material sequenced was peripheral blood, taken on day 0 of AZD1222 vaccination. All receptors come from an adult in good health.

This chain uses TRBV27 with TRBJ1-3; D remains unclear. The V gene's germline CDR1 is MNHEY and CDR2 SMNVEV (reference sequence). Trimming cost V 4 bases and J 2 bases, with 0 bases left between them. CDR3 length: 11 residues. CDR3 nucleotides: TGTGCCAGCAGTTCTGGAAACACCATATATTTT. The encoded protein is CASSSGNTIYF.

A single count supports this clone. The V and J genes are TRBV6-1 and TRBJ1-5, with TRBD1 identical over 7 bases. The CDR3 extends over 17 amino acids. V was pared by 2 bases and J by 1 base, with 8 bases of the junction left unmatched. Germline V CDR1 and CDR2: MNHNS, SASEGT. CDR3 bases: TGTGCCAGCAGTGAACCGGGACAGAAAAAAAGCAATCAGCCCCAGCATTTT. Translation: CASSEPGQKKSNQPQHF.

This CDR3 is CASSLLGLAGHNEQFF. The CDR3 bases are TGTGCCAGCAGTTTATTGGGGCTAGCGGGACACAATGAGCAGTTCTTC. The chain is built from TRBV27 and TRBJ2-1, with 9 nucleotides matching TRBD2. Germline CDR1 and CDR2: MNHEY and SMNVEV (reference sequence). The J segment lost 5 bases and the V segment lost 1 base, leaving 6 bases of the junction unmatched. The length of the CDR3 is 16 residues.

This chain joins TRBV24-1 and TRBJ2-1, with TRBD2 matching over 8 bases. This CDR3 spans 12 amino acids. The V gene's germline CDR1 is KGHDR and CDR2 SFDVKD. The V segment lost 9 bases and the J segment 6 bases; nucleotides outside the gene matches: 3. CDR3 sequence reads: CATGTSTNEQFF. In DNA form, the CDR3 reads TGTGCCACCGGGACTAGTACCAATGAGCAGTTCTTC.

In this sample, this clone turned up a few times. The CDR3 region is CASRRGRTIISTDTQYF. The CDR3 DNA follows: TGTGCCAGCAGGAGGGGCAGAACTATAATAAGCACAGATACGCAGTATTTT. The rearrangement uses TRBV2 and TRBJ2-3, with D perhaps matching TRBD1 or TRBD2 (5 bases each). The V and J ends lost 6 bases and 0 bases respectively, with 19 bases between them. Germline values: CDR1 SNHLY, CDR2 FYNNEI. The CDR3 runs to 17 residues.

The CDR3: CASSGTGQPVGGYTF. Written as DNA, the CDR3 is TGTGCCAGCAGCGGGACGGGACAGCCCGTTGGTGGCTACACCTTC. The chain has TRBV11-3 and TRBJ1-2; 7 bases fit TRBD1. The V segment lost 5 bases and the J segment 7 bases; nucleotides outside the gene matches: 13. Germline V gene sequence: CDR1 SGHNT, CDR2 YENEEA. This CDR3 region has 15 residues. The variable domain in full, with the rest retrieved from reference TRBV11-3 and TRBJ1-2, is EAGVVQSPRYKIIEKKQPVAFWCNPISGHNTLYWYLQNLGQGPELLIRYENEEAVDDSQLPKDRFSAERLKGVDSTLKIQPAELGDSAVYLCASSGTGQPVGGYTFGSGTRLTVV.

V gene TRBV27 combines with J gene TRBJ2-7; D tentatively reads TRBD1 or TRBD2 (6 bases each). This CDR3 contains 14 residues. Germline values: CDR1 MNHEY, CDR2 SMNVEV (reference sequence). Trimming removed 3 bases from V and 3 bases from J, with 12 bases in between. CDR3 sequence (DNA): TGTGCCAGCAGTTTTGGCAGGGGAGGCTACGAGCAGTACTTC. Its protein product is CASSFGRGGYEQYF.

The chain is built from TRBV5-4 and TRBJ2-7; a weak D match, TRBD2 (6 bases). Germline V CDR1 and CDR2: SGHNT, YYREEE (reference sequence). The CDR3 is 15 amino acids. Between the trimmed V and J ends, which lost 7 bases and 2 bases, there was a span of 19 bases. In DNA, the CDR3 is TGTGCCAGCGGGGTTATCGGTAGCGGAACCTACGAGCAGTACTTC. This encodes CASGVIGSGTYEQYF.

This chain uses TRBV28 with TRBJ2-4; the D gene is possibly TRBD1 (6 bases). This CDR3 is 14 amino acids long. Germline CDR1 and CDR2: MDHEN and SYDVKM. Between the trimmed V and J ends, which lost 3 bases and 8 bases, there was a span of 14 bases. The CDR3 DNA is TGTGCCAGCAGTTTTGCAGGGGTGGGGTACATTCAGTACTTC. Translated: CASSFAGVGYIQYF. Supplemented by reference TRBV28 and TRBJ2-4, the full variable domain reads DVKVTQSSRYLVKRTGEKVFLECVQDMDHENMFWYRQDPGLGLRLIYFSYDVKMKEKGDIPEGYSVSREKKERFSLILESASTNQTSMYLCASSFAGVGYIQYFGAGTRLSVL.

This clone was counted a few times. The V gene is TRBV14, the J gene TRBJ1-1; the D is unclear. This CDR3 contains 13 residues. The germline CDR1 and CDR2 sequences are SGHDN and FVKESK. V was trimmed by 5 bases and J by 5 bases, leaving 12 bases between them. CDR3 residues: CASSTLWETEAFF. In DNA, the CDR3 is TGTGCCAGCAGCACATTATGGGAGACTGAAGCTTTCTTT.

The genes are TRBV28 and TRBJ2-7; 9 bases match TRBD1. Trimming removed 6 bases from V and 3 bases from J; junction bases left unmatched: 6. There are 14 residues in the CDR3. Germline CDR1 MDHEN, CDR2 SYDVKM. CDR3 loop: CASSNGQGFYEQYF. The CDR3, as DNA: TGTGCCAGCAGCAATGGACAGGGGTTCTACGAGCAGTACTTC. The full variable domain, its missing parts supplied by reference TRBV28 and TRBJ2-7, is DVKVTQSSRYLVKRTGEKVFLECVQDMDHENMFWYRQDPGLGLRLIYFSYDVKMKEKGDIPEGYSVSREKKERFSLILESASTNQTSMYLCASSNGQGFYEQYFGPGTRLTVT.

The chain recombines TRBV27 with TRBJ1-2; D is unclear. This CDR3 is built from 13 residues. Trimming removed 5 bases at V and 4 bases at J, with 11 bases between. Germline-derived CDR1 and CDR2 are MNHEY and SMNVEV (reference sequence). The CDR3 region is CASSPGSFYGYTF. As DNA, the CDR3 is TGTGCCAGCAGTCCGGGGTCCTTCTATGGCTACACCTTC.

This chain links TRBV2 with TRBJ2-3; 12 bases are shared with TRBD2. Germline trimming cut 7 bases from V and 9 bases from J; bases unmatched to any gene: 8. CDR1 SNHLY and CDR2 FYNNEI come from the germline V gene. The CDR3 runs 14 residues. This CDR3 is CASNNPSGGDTQYF. The DNA for the CDR3 is TGTGCCAGCAACAACCCTAGCGGGGGGGACACGCAGTATTTT.

V is TRBV7-8 and J is TRBJ2-5, with D perhaps TRBD1 or TRBD2 (5 bases each). There are 14 residues in the CDR3. From germline, CDR1 is SGHVS and CDR2 FQNEAQ. The V and J ends lost 3 bases and 2 bases respectively, with 10 bases between them. The CDR3 DNA follows: TGTGCCAGCAGCTTGGGACCGAATCAAGAGACCCAGTACTTC. Protein product: CASSLGPNQETQYF.

This chain connects TRBV27 to TRBJ2-5; tentatively, D is TRBD2 (6 bases). CDR1 is MNHEY, CDR2 SMNVEV, per germline (reference sequence). The ends were cut back, 3 bases at V and 1 base at J, with 12 bases in the middle. The CDR3 is 15 residues long. CDR3 in DNA: TGTGCCAGCAGTTTCATTAGCGGCTTCCAAGAGACCCAGTACTTC. It specifies CASSFISGFQETQYF.